This T cell receptor beta chain emerged from a study of cytomegalovirus exposure and HLA in healthy donors. About the research overall: The roughly 130 validation repertoires used the same platform as the 666 first-cohort repertoires, a later analysis reported.

The table came from immunoSEQ multiplex PCR; TCRdb's copy has only in-frame clones and leaves some out. The table lists 150,000 to 200,000 clones, more than 75% of them singletons. Losses at the gene ends were 5 bases for V and 0 bases for J; bases not matched to a gene: 5. The CDR3 runs 16 residues. Germline CDR1 and CDR2: SGHVS and FQNEAQ. The sequenced material came from PBMCs. The gene calls are TRBV7-8 and TRBJ2-2; 8 bases agree with TRBD2. This TCR was recovered from a woman in her twenties or thirties in good health and CMV-seronegative. Here the CDR3 reads CASSPLGRANTGELFF. In DNA form, the CDR3 reads TGTGCCAGCAGCCCACTCGGGAGGGCGAACACCGGGGAGCTGTTTTTT.